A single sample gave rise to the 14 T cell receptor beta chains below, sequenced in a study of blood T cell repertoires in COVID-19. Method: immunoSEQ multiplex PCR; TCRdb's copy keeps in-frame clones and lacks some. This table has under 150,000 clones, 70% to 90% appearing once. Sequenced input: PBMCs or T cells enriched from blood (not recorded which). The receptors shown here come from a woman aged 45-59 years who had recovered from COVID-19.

The CDR3 is CATSDSKMRGETQYF. CDR3 bases: TGTGCCACCAGTGATTCGAAAATGAGGGGGGAGACCCAGTACTTC. The chain has TRBV24-1 and TRBJ2-5; weak D call: TRBD1 (6 bases). V was cut by 2 bases and J by 5 bases, with 14 bases left in between. Germline assignment: CDR1 KGHDR and CDR2 SFDVKD. The CDR3 sequence is 15 residues long.

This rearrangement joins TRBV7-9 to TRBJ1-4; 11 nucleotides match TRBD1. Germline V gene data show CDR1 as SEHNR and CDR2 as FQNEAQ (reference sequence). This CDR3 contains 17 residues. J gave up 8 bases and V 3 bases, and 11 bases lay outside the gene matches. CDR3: CASSFPLGQGAGEKLFF. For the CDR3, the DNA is TGTGCCAGCAGCTTCCCCCTCGGACAGGGGGCTGGCGAAAAACTGTTTTTT.

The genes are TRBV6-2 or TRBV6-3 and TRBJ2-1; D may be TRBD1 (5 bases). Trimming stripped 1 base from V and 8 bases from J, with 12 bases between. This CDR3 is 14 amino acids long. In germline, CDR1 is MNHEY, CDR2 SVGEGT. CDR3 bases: TGTGCCAGCAGTTACTTGCAGGGCCAGGATGAGCAGTTCTTC. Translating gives CASSYLQGQDEQFF.

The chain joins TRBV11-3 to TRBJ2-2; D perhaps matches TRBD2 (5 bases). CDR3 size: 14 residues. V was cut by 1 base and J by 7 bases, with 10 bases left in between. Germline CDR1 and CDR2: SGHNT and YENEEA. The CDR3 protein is CASSLAGSVGELFF. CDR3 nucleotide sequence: TGTGCCAGCAGCTTAGCGGGGTCGGTCGGGGAGCTGTTTTTT.

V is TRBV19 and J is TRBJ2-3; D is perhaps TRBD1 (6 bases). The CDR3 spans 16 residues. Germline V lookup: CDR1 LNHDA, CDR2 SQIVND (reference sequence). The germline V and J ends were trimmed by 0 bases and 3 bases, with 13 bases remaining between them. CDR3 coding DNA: TGTGCCAGTAGTATAGAAGGGGGTTGGGGGACAGATACGCAGTATTTT. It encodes CASSIEGGWGTDTQYF.

The CDR3 DNA reads TGTGCCAGCAGCTTAGGCTACAGGGGGTGGAGCACCGGGGAGCTGTTTTTT. It specifies CASSLGYRGWSTGELFF. The gene calls are TRBV11-3 and TRBJ2-2; 8 bases are a match to TRBD1. V shed 1 base, J shed 4 bases, and the junction held 8 bases outside the gene matches. This CDR3 is built from 17 residues. CDR1 and CDR2 (germline): SGHNT, YENEEA.

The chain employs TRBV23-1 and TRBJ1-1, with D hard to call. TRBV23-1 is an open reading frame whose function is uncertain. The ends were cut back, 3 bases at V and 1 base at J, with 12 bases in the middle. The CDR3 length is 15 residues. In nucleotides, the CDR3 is TGCGCCAGCAGTCATTGGTGGGCAGCGAACACTGAAGCTTTCTTT. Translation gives CASSHWWAANTEAFF.

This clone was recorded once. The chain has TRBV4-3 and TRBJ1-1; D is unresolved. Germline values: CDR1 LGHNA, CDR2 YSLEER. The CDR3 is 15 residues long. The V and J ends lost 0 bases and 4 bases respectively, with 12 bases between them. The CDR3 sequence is CASSQDSGDFTEAFF. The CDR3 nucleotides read TGCGCCAGCAGCCAAGATTCCGGGGATTTCACTGAAGCTTTCTTT.

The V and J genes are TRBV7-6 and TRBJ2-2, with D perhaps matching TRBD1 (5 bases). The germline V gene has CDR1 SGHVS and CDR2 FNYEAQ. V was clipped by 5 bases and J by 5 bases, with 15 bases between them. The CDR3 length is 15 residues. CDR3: CASSPGYGRTGELFF. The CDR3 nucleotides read TGTGCCAGCAGCCCAGGGTATGGCAGGACCGGGGAGCTGTTTTTT. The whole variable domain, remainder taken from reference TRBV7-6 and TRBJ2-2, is GAGVSQSPRYKVTKRGQDVALRCDPISGHVSLYWYRQALGQGPEFLTYFNYEAQQDKSGLPNDRFSAERPEGSISTLTIQRTEQRDSAMYRCASSPGYGRTGELFFGEGSRLTVL.

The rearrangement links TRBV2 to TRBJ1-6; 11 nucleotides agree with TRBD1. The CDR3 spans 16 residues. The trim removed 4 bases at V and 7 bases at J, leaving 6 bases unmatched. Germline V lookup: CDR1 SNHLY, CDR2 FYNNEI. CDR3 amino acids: CASSGRTGGYNSPLHF. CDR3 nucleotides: TGTGCCAGCAGTGGTAGGACAGGGGGCTACAATTCACCCCTCCACTTT.

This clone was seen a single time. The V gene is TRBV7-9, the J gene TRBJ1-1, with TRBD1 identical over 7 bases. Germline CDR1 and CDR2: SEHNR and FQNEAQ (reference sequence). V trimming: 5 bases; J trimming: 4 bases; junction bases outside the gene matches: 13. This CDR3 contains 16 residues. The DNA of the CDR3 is TGTGCCAGCAGCCAAACAGGGGTTCGGGGAATCACTGAAGCTTTCTTT. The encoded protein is CASSQTGVRGITEAFF.

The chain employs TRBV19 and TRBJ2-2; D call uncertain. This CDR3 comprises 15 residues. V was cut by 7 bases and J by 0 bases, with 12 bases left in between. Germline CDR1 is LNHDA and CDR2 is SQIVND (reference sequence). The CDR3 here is CASTPQITNTGELFF. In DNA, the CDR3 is TGTGCCAGTACCCCACAGATCACGAACACCGGGGAGCTGTTTTTT.

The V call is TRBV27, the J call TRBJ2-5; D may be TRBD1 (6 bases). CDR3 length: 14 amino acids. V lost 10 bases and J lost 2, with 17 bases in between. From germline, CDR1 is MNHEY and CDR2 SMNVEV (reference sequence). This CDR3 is CATCPRGSQETQYF. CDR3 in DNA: TGTGCCACCTGCCCCAGGGGCTCACAAGAGACCCAGTACTTC.

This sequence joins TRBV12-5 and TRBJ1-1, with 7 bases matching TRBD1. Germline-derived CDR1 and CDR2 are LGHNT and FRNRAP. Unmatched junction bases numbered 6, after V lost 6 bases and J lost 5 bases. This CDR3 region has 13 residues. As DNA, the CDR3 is TGTGCTAGTGGGAGGGGGCAGCGTACTGAAGCTTTCTTT. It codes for CASGRGQRTEAFF.